Each of the 28 T cell receptor beta chains below was sequenced from the same sample in a study of blood T cell repertoires in COVID-19. Measured with immunoSEQ multiplex PCR; TCRdb has only the in-frame clones, and not every one. In the table there are some 48,000 clones, approximately 80% of which are singletons. Specimen: PBMCs or T cells enriched from blood (not recorded which). These receptors were collected from a woman aged 45-59 years with acute COVID-19.

The chain joins TRBV12-5 to TRBJ1-3, with D unclear. Between the trimmed V and J ends, which lost 5 bases and 0 bases, there was a span of 8 bases. This CDR3 has 14 amino acids. CDR1 LGHNT and CDR2 FRNRAP come from the germline V gene. This CDR3 reads CASGPPGSGNTIYF. The DNA for the CDR3 is TGTGCTAGTGGTCCCCCGGGCTCTGGAAACACCATATATTTT.

This clone was detected only once. This chain uses TRBV5-5 with TRBJ1-3, with 8 bases that match TRBD1. CDR1 is SGHKS, CDR2 YYEKEE, per germline (reference sequence). The V and J ends lost 0 bases and 4 bases, in that order; junction bases with no gene match: 3. This CDR3 is 15 amino acids long. The CDR3 protein is CASSLAGQGGNTIYF. CDR3 in DNA: TGTGCCAGCAGCTTGGCCGGACAGGGAGGAAACACCATATATTTT.

The chain combines TRBV28 with TRBJ2-3; TRBD2 matches at 10 bases. The CDR3 runs to 15 residues. Germline CDR1 is MDHEN and CDR2 is SYDVKM. J gave up 5 bases and V 4 bases, and 6 bases lay outside the gene matches. As DNA, the CDR3 is TGTGCCAGCAGTTCCCCTAGCGGGGGAAAAGATACGCAGTATTTT. It codes for CASSSPSGGKDTQYF.

The chain links TRBV2 to TRBJ1-5, with 9 bases lining up with TRBD1. Per germline, CDR1 SNHLY and CDR2 FYNNEI. The CDR3 runs 14 residues. V shed 6 bases and J 2 bases; nucleotides not matched to a gene: 2. The CDR3 DNA sequence: TGTGCCAGCAGACAGGGGGCGGGCAATCAGCCCCAGCATTTT. Translation: CASRQGAGNQPQHF.

The V and J genes are TRBV6-5 and TRBJ1-2; perhaps TRBD1 as D (5 bases). Trimming stripped 6 bases from V and 8 bases from J, with 10 bases between. Germline V lookup: CDR1 MNHEY, CDR2 SVGAGI. There are 11 residues in the CDR3. The CDR3 DNA sequence: TGTGCCAGCAGCAGACAGTTCGGCTACACCTTC. Its protein is CASSRQFGYTF.

The chain carries TRBV7-2 and TRBJ2-3, with TRBD2 as a possible D gene (6 bases). Germline V lookup: CDR1 SGHTA, CDR2 FQGNSA. The V and J ends lost 4 bases and 6 bases respectively, with 14 bases between them. The CDR3 is made up of 14 amino acids. The CDR3 reads CASSSGLRLDTQYF. CDR3 DNA: TGTGCCAGCAGCTCGGGACTCCGGCTGGATACGCAGTATTTT. The full variable domain, completed using reference TRBV7-2 and TRBJ2-3, is GAGVSQSPSNKVTEKGKDVELRCDPISGHTALYWYRQSLGQGLEFLIYFQGNSAPDKSGLPSDRFSAERTGGSVSTLTIQRTQQEDSAVYLCASSSGLRLDTQYFGPGTRLTVL.

This rearrangement joins TRBV12-3 or TRBV12-4 to TRBJ2-2; D is possibly TRBD2 (5 bases). V shed 5 bases and J shed 7 bases, with 11 bases lying between them. The length of the CDR3 is 13 residues. CDR3 nucleotides: TGTGCCAGCAGTGCTGAGGGATACGGGGAGCTGTTTTTT. Its translation is CASSAEGYGELFF.

This clone turned up a few times. The chain employs TRBV6-5 and TRBJ1-6; 8 nucleotides match TRBD1. V lost 4 bases, J lost 7 bases, and 6 bases stayed unmatched. This CDR3 spans 15 amino acids. CDR1 is MNHEY, CDR2 SVGAGI, per germline. CDR3 sequence: CASSLDRVGNSPLHF. CDR3 coding DNA: TGTGCCAGCAGTTTGGACAGGGTAGGGAATTCACCCCTCCACTTT.

The chain uses TRBV2 and TRBJ2-1, with TRBD2 matching 13 bases. The CDR3 is 17 amino acids. J was trimmed by 8 bases and V by 0 bases; bases with no gene match: 7. Germline values: CDR1 SNHLY, CDR2 FYNNEI. CDR3 residues: CASSEALGLAGVDEQFF. CDR3 DNA sequence: TGTGCCAGCAGTGAAGCGCTTGGACTAGCGGGGGTGGATGAGCAGTTCTTC.

V gene TRBV7-6 combines with J gene TRBJ1-3, with D tentatively TRBD1 (6 bases). Trimming pared 5 bases from V and 1 base from J, leaving 18 bases between. The germline gives CDR1 SGHVS, CDR2 FNYEAQ. This CDR3 contains 17 residues. This CDR3 reads CASSAWGGRSSGNTIYF. The CDR3 nucleotides are TGTGCCAGCAGCGCCTGGGGGGGGCGAAGTTCTGGAAACACCATATATTTT.

The chain employs TRBV2 and TRBJ1-3; D gene ambiguous. This CDR3 region has 13 residues. V lost 8 bases and J lost 8, with 16 bases in between. CDR1 is SNHLY and CDR2 is FYNNEI in the germline V gene. This chain's CDR3 is CASGPPVRDTIYF. The CDR3 DNA is TGTGCCAGCGGCCCCCCGGTTCGGGACACCATATATTTT.

The chain combines TRBV7-9 with TRBJ2-2, with 9 bases that match TRBD2. CDR3 length equals 17 residues. V lost 2 bases, J lost 7 bases, and 11 bases stayed unmatched. CDR1 SEHNR and CDR2 FQNEAQ come from the germline V gene (reference sequence). CDR3 coding DNA: TGTGCCAGCAGCTTAATCACTGGGACTAGCAAGTTCGGGGAGCTGTTTTTT. Its translation: CASSLITGTSKFGELFF. The complete variable domain, with remaining parts taken from reference TRBV7-9 and TRBJ2-2, reads DTGVSQNPRHKITKRGQNVTFRCDPISEHNRLYWYRQTLGQGPEFLTYFQNEAQLEKSRLLSDRFSAERPKGSFSTLEIQRTEQGDSAMYLCASSLITGTSKFGELFFGEGSRLTVL.

V and J are TRBV24-1 and TRBJ1-2; D is perhaps TRBD1 (6 bases). From germline, CDR1 is KGHDR and CDR2 SFDVKD. The V end was cut by 7 bases, the J end by 8 bases, with 10 bases between. This CDR3 spans 11 amino acids. CDR3 DNA sequence: TGTGCCACCAGGGACAGTTCGGGCTACACCTTC. Protein: CATRDSSGYTF.

This chain uses TRBV2 with TRBJ2-7; weak D call: TRBD2 (7 bases). Trimming took 5 bases from V and 3 from J, leaving 14 bases between them. Looked up from germline, CDR1 is SNHLY and CDR2 is FYNNEI. The CDR3 covers 14 residues. CDR3 sequence: CASSFRGGNYEQYF. The DNA for the CDR3 is TGTGCCAGCAGTTTTAGGGGGGGGAACTACGAGCAGTACTTC.

Comment on this clone: In the same sample, other DNA sequences code for this CDR3. The chain joins TRBV27 to TRBJ2-1; D is undetermined. V lost 6 bases and J 0 bases, leaving 6 bases between the germline ends. Germline V CDR1 and CDR2: MNHEY, SMNVEV (reference sequence). The length of the CDR3 is 13 residues. The CDR3 spells CASSLSSYNEQFF. The CDR3 region has the DNA TGTGCCAGCAGCCTGAGCTCCTACAATGAGCAGTTCTTC.

The rearrangement uses TRBV29-1 and TRBJ1-4; no reliable D call. V gave up 0 bases and J gave up 10 bases, with 6 bases separating them. This CDR3 contains 11 residues. Germline V gives CDR1 SQVTM, CDR2 ANQGSEA. As DNA, the CDR3 is TGCAGCGTTGAAGATTCAGGAAAACTGTTTTTT. Translation gives CSVEDSGKLFF. Drawing the rest from reference TRBV29-1 and TRBJ1-4, the complete variable domain is SAVISQKPSRDICQRGTSLTIQCQVDSQVTMMFWYRQQPGQSLTLIATANQGSEATYESGFVIDKFPISRPNLTFSTLTVSNMSPEDSSIYLCSVEDSGKLFFGSGTQLSVL.

The chain recombines TRBV4-2 with TRBJ2-1, with D possibly being TRBD2 (7 bases). Trimming took 4 bases from V and 2 from J, leaving 15 bases between them. Germline CDR1 and CDR2: LGHNA and YNFKEQ. This CDR3 is built from 16 residues. CDR3 sequence reads: CASSREGGGAYNEQFF. The DNA for the CDR3 is TGTGCCAGCAGCCGCGAAGGAGGGGGGGCCTACAATGAGCAGTTCTTC.

The rearrangement joins TRBV27 to TRBJ2-1, with a weak D call TRBD2 (6 bases). CDR3 length: 14 residues. Deletions cut 5 bases from V and 6 bases from J, with 14 bases between. Germline-derived CDR1 and CDR2 are MNHEY and SMNVEV (reference sequence). CDR3 sequence reads: CASSHPTRGNEQFF. The CDR3 DNA follows: TGTGCCAGCAGTCACCCGACGCGGGGCAATGAGCAGTTCTTC.

The chain couples TRBV19 to TRBJ1-1, with 8 positions matching TRBD1. The ends lost 7 bases at V and 3 bases at J; junction bases unmatched: 7. This CDR3 is built from 14 residues. The germline V gene encodes CDR1 LNHDA and CDR2 SQIVND (reference sequence). The CDR3: CASKAGGRDTEAFF. In nucleotides, the CDR3 is TGTGCCAGTAAGGCAGGGGGCCGAGACACTGAAGCTTTCTTT.

This clone was observed a single time. The chain employs TRBV11-2 and TRBJ2-1, with a tentative D call TRBD1 (5 bases). This CDR3 is built from 16 residues. V was shortened by 6 bases and J by 1 base, with 16 bases between the two germline ends. CDR1 is SGHAT and CDR2 is FQNNGV in the germline V gene. The CDR3 nucleotides read TGTGCCAGCAGTCAACCTTCAGGGATGTCCTACAATGAGCAGTTCTTC. Translation: CASSQPSGMSYNEQFF.

On this clone: Sequence at one end of the junction differs from germline and may be a read error. V gene TRBV6-1 combines with J gene TRBJ2-5; D might be TRBD1 (5 bases). The CDR3 length is 11 residues. The germline CDR1 and CDR2 sequences are MNHNS and SASEGT. This chain's CDR3 is CASSEAAGWDF. The CDR3 nucleotides read TGTGCCAGCAGTGAAGCGGCAGGGTGGGACTTC.

V is TRBV6-5 and J is TRBJ1-4, with 9 bases aligning to TRBD1. CDR1 and CDR2 (germline): MNHEY, SVGAGI. V trimming: 4 bases; J trimming: 6 bases; junction bases outside the gene matches: 3. CDR3 length: 14 amino acids. The CDR3 is CASSWTGDYEKLFF. The CDR3 region has the DNA TGTGCCAGCAGTTGGACAGGGGATTATGAAAAACTGTTTTTT.

The genes are TRBV3-1 (or the pseudogene TRBV3-2) and TRBJ1-1; D uncertain. CDR1 and CDR2 from the germline V gene are LGHDT and YNNKEL (reference sequence). V was cut by 3 bases and J by 4 bases, with 15 bases left in between. The CDR3 sequence is 15 residues long. The CDR3 coding sequence is TGTGCCAGCAGCCAGGTGTCGGGCGCGGGCACTGAAGCTTTCTTT. This sequence encodes CASSQVSGAGTEAFF.

In this sample, this clone turned up once. The chain recombines TRBV25-1 with TRBJ2-7; 8 nucleotides align to TRBD1. Germline trimming cut 6 bases from V and 3 bases from J; bases unmatched to any gene: 10. From germline, CDR1 is MGHDK and CDR2 SYGVNS. The CDR3 consists of 15 residues. The CDR3 region is CASSGATGASYEQYF. The CDR3 DNA reads TGTGCCAGCAGCGGAGCGACAGGGGCTAGCTACGAGCAGTACTTC.

A single count supports this clone. This chain joins TRBV28 and TRBJ2-7; a weak D match, TRBD1 (6 bases). Germline loops: CDR1 MDHEN, CDR2 SYDVKM. Deletions cut 3 bases from V and 4 bases from J, with 10 bases between. The CDR3 totals 13 residues. DNA for the CDR3: TGTGCCAGCAGTTTTGGGGGCATATACGAGCAGTACTTC. It specifies CASSFGGIYEQYF.

The chain is built from TRBV6-6 and TRBJ1-6; weak D call: TRBD1 (5 bases). CDR3 length equals 14 residues. V lost 7 bases and J lost 5, with 12 bases in between. CDR1 and CDR2 from the germline V gene are MNHNY and SVGAGI (reference sequence). Here the CDR3 DNA reads TGTGCCAGCATCCCGACAGAAAATAATTCACCCCTCCACTTT. Translated: CASIPTENNSPLHF.

This clone was counted a single time. This rearrangement joins TRBV14 to TRBJ2-7; 9 positions match TRBD1. Losses at the gene ends were 5 bases for V and 9 bases for J; bases not matched to a gene: 8. Germline CDR1 is SGHDN and CDR2 is FVKESK. The CDR3 is made up of 13 amino acids. The CDR3 reads CASSRDRVSGQYF. The CDR3 coding sequence is TGTGCCAGCAGCAGGGACAGGGTCTCAGGGCAGTACTTC. The variable domain in full, with the rest retrieved from reference TRBV14 and TRBJ2-7, is EAGVTQFPSHSVIEKGQTVTLRCDPISGHDNLYWYRRVMGKEIKFLLHFVKESKQDESGMPNNRFLAERTGGTYSTLKVQPAELEDSGVYFCASSRDRVSGQYFGPGTRLTVT.

A few counts support this clone. The J gene is TRBJ1-1, the V gene TRBV10-3; D remains unclear. Germline V gene sequence: CDR1 ENHRY, CDR2 SYGVKD. V dropped 5 bases and J dropped 0 bases, with 13 bases sitting between them. This CDR3 contains 15 residues. CDR3 loop: CAISSEGTMNTEAFF. CDR3 bases: TGTGCCATCAGTTCGGAGGGCACCATGAACACTGAAGCTTTCTTT.